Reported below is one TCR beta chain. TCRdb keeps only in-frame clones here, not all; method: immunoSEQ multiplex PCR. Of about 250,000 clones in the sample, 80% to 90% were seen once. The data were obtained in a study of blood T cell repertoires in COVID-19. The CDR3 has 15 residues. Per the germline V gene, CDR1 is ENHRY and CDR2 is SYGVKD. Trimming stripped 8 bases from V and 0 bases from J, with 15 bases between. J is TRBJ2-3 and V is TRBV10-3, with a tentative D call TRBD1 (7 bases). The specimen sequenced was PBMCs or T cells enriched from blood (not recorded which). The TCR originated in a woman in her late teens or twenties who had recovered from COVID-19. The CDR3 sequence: CAISGGRESTDTQYF. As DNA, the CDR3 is TGTGCCATCTCAGGGGGGCGAGAGAGCACAGATACGCAGTATTTT.